This T cell receptor (beta chain) was observed in a study of CD8 T cells in Susac syndrome (dated by TCRdb to between 2019 and 2020). As for the study more broadly: The study used repertoire sequencing to test whether antigen drove CD8+ T cell activation and differentiation in Susac syndrome.

RNA was extracted with the RNeasy kit and roughly 0.45 to 1 ug was reverse transcribed using random hexamers. The immunoSEQ multiplex PCR assay, covering 54 Vbeta and 13 Jbeta segments, was used to amplify TCR beta CDR3 regions. PCR amplification bias was corrected using a synthetic template baseline for primer optimization and computational correction. The study's processing was this. Reads were annotated to V, D and J genes per IMGT and analyzed with immunoSEQ Analyzer, keeping only productive sequences. Clonality was calculated as one minus the Shannon entropy normalized by log2 of the number of productive unique sequences. For each patient and control, public and private clones were evaluated among the 100 most prevalent clones. Clones were defined as Susac-specific if absent from the healthy and MS cohorts, from roughly 1,100 published viral clones and from other ImmuneACCESS disease sequences. TCRdb ran its own pipeline on the public reads, namely fastp trimming at Q25 and MiXCR clone calling, and kept in-frame beta chains. Merged by CDR3 protein, the rows form single entries marked with the most common genes and DNA. The V and J calls reflect TCRdb's pipeline rather than the authors' work. This sample has approximately 270,000 distinct CDR3 sequences in its table, and just under 95% of those were observed once. The top ten clonotypes cover around 0.067% of the sample.

Study-level results and caveats: The number of individuals in the TCR sequencing and HLA analysis was recognized as being relatively small.

High-throughput TCR beta sequencing profiled peripheral blood CD8+ and CD4+ T cells from healthy donors, Susac syndrome patients and multiple sclerosis patients. The multiple sclerosis controls were treatment-naive patients who had stable or active relapsing-remitting disease and met the revised McDonald criteria. Bulk CD8+ and CD4+ T cells were purified by magnetic negative isolation, while CD8+ TEMRA cells were enriched using FACS. Blood was drawn into EDTA tubes, processed within 24 hours, and PBMCs were isolated by density gradient centrifugation. PBMCs intended for TCR sequencing were cryopreserved in liquid nitrogen and were subsequently thawed in a 37 degrees C water bath. The sorted or isolated CD4+, CD8+ and CD8+ TEMRA cells reached a purity of at least 90%. A note on this clonotype: There is no known antigen for this receptor. No base-level quality is on record; no much larger clone is a single base apart.

Sequenced sample: CD4+ T cells from PBMCs. The clonotype originates from a human donor with multiple sclerosis.

The CDR3 region has the sequence CASSPGVGQLSYEQYF. In nucleotide form, the sequence is TGTGCCAGCAGCCCCGGCGTAGGACAGCTATCCTACGAGCAGTACTTC. The chain uses TRBV25-1 and TRBJ2-7; perhaps TRBD1 is the D gene, with 6 bases matching. Reading the germline V gene gives CDR1 MGHDK and CDR2 SYGVNS. The V end loses 6 bases and the J end loses 1 base, and a stretch of 19 bases separates them. The CDR3 covers 16 residues, taking in both the cysteine and the phenylalanine. Only the CDR3 portion is preserved as DNA: 48 bases, with reading frame beginning at the first base.